A single TCR beta chain is shown here with its context. Its antigen is undetermined. 5'RACE, which relied on constant-segment primers, yielded TCR alpha and TCR beta cDNA libraries carrying sample barcodes and UMIs. TCRdb ran MiXCR on the 5' RACE reads and lists one entry per CDR3 protein. This table has about 350,000 distinct CDR3 sequences, approximately 13% appearing once. The germline V and J ends were trimmed by 3 bases and 10 bases, with 10 bases remaining between them. The CDR3 totals 13 residues. Germline V gene lookup returns CDR1 SGHTA and CDR2 FQGNSA. This sample was included in a study of T-cell memory formation after mild COVID-19. Whole-study findings and limits: Clones that contracted clustered mainly in CM and EM if CD4+ and in EMRA if CD8+. Specificity for SARS-CoV-2 was not confirmed among the second-wave clones peaking on day 37. Some responding clones appeared in pre-infection memory, suggesting cross-reactive memory joined.

V and J are TRBV7-2 and TRBJ1-6; a weak D match, TRBD1 (5 bases). The receptor comes from a young man who had mild COVID-19 (a few samples of this study predate the infection). Cell type and time point are not known. The specimen was PBMCs or a T cell subset sorted from them (not recorded which). CDR3 region: CASSFSRDSPLHF. CDR3 DNA: TGTGCCAGCAGCTTCTCCAGGGACTCACCCCTCCACTTT.